The rows below give T cell receptor beta chains drawn from one sample of a study of T cells in Graves' hyperthyroidism and ophthalmopathy. TCRdb ran MiXCR on the multiplex PCR reads and lists one entry per CDR3 protein. The sample includes 490,000 or so distinct CDR3 sequences, just under 20% of them seen just once. Sequencing input: blood. These receptor sequences come from a man between 35 and 55 years old with Graves' ophthalmopathy. Each CDR3 is given with its conserved first and last residue. Fields, in order: J gene, V gene, clone size, D gene, CDR3 DNA, CDR3 protein. D genes are given only for firm matches. Clone size is given for some rows only: seen once, a few or many times, or a class if the clone is expanded.

TRBJ2-1	TRBV6-1	NA	TRBD2	TGTGCCAGCAGTGAGTATAGCGGGGGCCTGGGCAATGAGCAGTTCTTC	CASSEYSGGLGNEQFF
TRBJ2-2	TRBV24-1	NA	TRBD2	TGTGCCACCGGTGGCCTGACTAGCGGGGGCTACAACACCGGGGAGCTGTTTTTT	CATGGLTSGGYNTGELFF
TRBJ1-1	TRBV4-2	few	NA	TGTGCCAGCAGCCCCCGGACCCGACAGCTCGAGGGCACTGAAGCTTTCTTT	CASSPRTRQLEGTEAFF
TRBJ2-2	TRBV3-1	many	NA	TGTGCCAGCAGCCTCGAAAGAGGGGAGCTGTTTTTT	CASSLERGELFF
TRBJ2-1	TRBV6-1	NA	TRBD2	TGTGCCAGCAGTGTAGTAGCGGGGGAGCAGAGTGAGCAGTTCTTC	CASSVVAGEQSEQFF
TRBJ2-7	TRBV30	NA	NA	TGTGCCTGGAGCCGGTTACAGGGAACCGAGCAGTACTTC	CAWSRLQGTEQYF
TRBJ1-2	TRBV3-1	many	TRBD1	TGTGCCAGCAGCCCAACGGGGACAGCTAACTATGGCTACACCTTC	CASSPTGTANYGYTF
TRBJ2-5	TRBV6-5	NA	TRBD1	TGTGCCAGCAGTTACAGGGGACAGGGCACGTTTGAGACCCAGTACTTC	CASSYRGQGTFETQYF
TRBJ2-7	TRBV28	many	NA	TGTGCCAGCAGTTTAAACCTAGAGGGGGATAGGACCTACGAGCAGTACTTC	CASSLNLEGDRTYEQYF
TRBJ2-5	TRBV29-1	few	NA	TGCAGCGGCCGGGGCGCGGGGAAAGAGACCCAGTACTTC	CSGRGAGKETQYF
TRBJ1-2	TRBV28	NA	NA	TGTGCCAGCAGTCCCCCGGGGGGGACCTATGGCTACACCTTC	CASSPPGGTYGYTF